This T cell receptor beta chain was sequenced in a study of B cell selection in AIRE deficiency. Overall study results and limits: Shorter CDR3s marked shared Treg sequences, biased toward few non-templated insertions. Only approximately 10% of approximately 3,700 shared Treg sequences were patient-specific; 30% to 40% healthy-specific.

Under the authors' procedure: Approximately 1.1x10^5 patient and around 1.3x10^5 healthy donor in-frame TCRbeta sequences came from conventional T cells. The method was immunoSEQ multiplex PCR; TCRdb's version includes in-frame clones alone and lacks a portion of them. From that table come the V and J calls and clone size; the DNA was used to work out D and trimming. The repertoire includes 20,000 to 25,000 clones, 97% of them detected once, and over 0.15% sits in the top ten. Turning to this clone: Its antigen is unknown.

The sorted conventional CD4 T cells were gated as CD4+CD127+. J lost 3 bases, V lost 5 bases, and 12 bases had no gene match. The germline gives CDR1 SEHNR, CDR2 FQNEAQ (reference sequence). The CDR3 length is 17 residues. The chain uses TRBV7-9 and TRBJ2-7; 11 bases agree with TRBD2. This TCR was recovered from a human donor with AIRE deficiency. Sequenced: conventional CD4+ T cells sorted from PBMCs. CDR3 in amino acids: CASSNWGLAEGGYEQYF. CDR3 nucleotide sequence: TGTGCCAGCAGCAACTGGGGACTAGCGGAGGGGGGCTACGAGCAGTACTTC.